This is a list of T cell receptor beta chains from one sample in a study of blood T cell repertoires in COVID-19. Data came from immunoSEQ multiplex PCR; TCRdb stores just in-frame clones and leaves some out. The table lists almost 50,000 clones, around 80% of them singletons. The sample consisted of peripheral blood. These receptors came from an older man with acute or convalescent COVID-19. CDR3s include the opening cysteine and the closing phenylalanine or tryptophan. The D gene is left open where the match is weak. Clone size is not always given. Where it is, it says once, few, many or a class for expanded clones.

v_call,clone_size,j_call,d_call,cdr3_nt,cdr3_aa
TRBV30,NA,TRBJ1-1,TRBD1,TGTGCCGGGCGACAGGGCCTTGAAGCTTTCTTT,CAGRQGLEAFF
TRBV27,NA,TRBJ2-7,NA,TGTGCCAGCAGCCTAACGGGTCCAGGGGGGATTTACGAGCAGTACTTC,CASSLTGPGGIYEQYF
TRBV2,NA,TRBJ1-3,NA,TGTGCCAGCACTCCTCCGGTGGGGGGGGGCTCTGGAAACACCATATATTTT,CASTPPVGGGSGNTIYF
TRBV28,NA,TRBJ1-2,NA,TGTGCCAGCAGTCCCCTCAACTATGGCTACACCTTC,CASSPLNYGYTF
TRBV5-6,NA,TRBJ2-3,TRBD2,TGTGCCAGCAGTGGGCTAGCGGGCGGCACAGATACGCAGTATTTT,CASSGLAGGTDTQYF
TRBV5-4,NA,TRBJ2-2,NA,TGTGCCAGCAGCTTACAGGGTCAGGGGCCCGGGGAGCTGTTTTTT,CASSLQGQGPGELFF
TRBV19,NA,TRBJ2-3,NA,TGTGCCAGTAGGGGGCTGGACAGTAACACAGATACGCAGTATTTT,CASRGLDSNTDTQYF
TRBV9,NA,TRBJ1-2,NA,TGTGCCAGCAGCGTCGACAGTAACTATGGCTACACCTTC,CASSVDSNYGYTF
TRBV5-6,NA,TRBJ2-3,TRBD2,TGTGCCAGCAGCACGCCGGGACTATTCACAGATACGCAGTATTTT,CASSTPGLFTDTQYF
TRBV25-1,NA,TRBJ2-2,NA,TGTGCCAGCAGTGTCAGGGGCGACACGAACACCGGGGAGCTGTTTTTT,CASSVRGDTNTGELFF
TRBV28,NA,TRBJ2-1,TRBD2,TGTGCCAGCAGTATGACTGGCGGGGGGCTCTACAATGAGCAGTTCTTC,CASSMTGGGLYNEQFF
TRBV3-1/TRBV3-2,NA,TRBJ1-2,NA,TGTGCCAGCAGCCAAGATACGGTCACAGGGATCTATGGCTACACCTTC,CASSQDTVTGIYGYTF
TRBV6-5,NA,TRBJ1-1,TRBD1,TGTGCCAGCAGTTTGGGGACAGGGGGCACTGAAGCTTTCTTT,CASSLGTGGTEAFF
TRBV13,NA,TRBJ1-3,TRBD1,TGTGCCAGCAGCTTGCCCGGGGACAGGGGAAACACCATATATTTT,CASSLPGDRGNTIYF
TRBV30,NA,TRBJ2-6,NA,TGTGCCTGGAGTGTGCTCAGCTCTGGGGCCAACGTCCTGACTTTC,CAWSVLSSGANVLTF
TRBV30,NA,TRBJ1-5,NA,TGTGCCTGGGCCGAGGGGGGCAATCAGCCCCAGCATTTT,CAWAEGGNQPQHF
TRBV28,NA,TRBJ2-3,NA,TGTGCCAGCATCAGGGGACCCAGCACAGATACGCAGTATTTT,CASIRGPSTDTQYF
TRBV5-1,NA,TRBJ2-1,TRBD1,TGCGCCAGCAGCTTCGGGCAGGGGGCCTACAATGAGCAGTTCTTC,CASSFGQGAYNEQFF
TRBV4-3,NA,TRBJ1-2,NA,TGCGCCAGCAGCCAAGAGTTCAACAATAACTATGGCTACACCTTC,CASSQEFNNNYGYTF
TRBV5-1,NA,TRBJ1-1,NA,TGCGCCAGCAGCTTGTTGTCCGGGAACACTGAAGCTTTCTTT,CASSLLSGNTEAFF
TRBV11-3,NA,TRBJ2-7,TRBD2,TGTGCCAGCAGCTTTAACGGGAGGGCCAACAGCGAGCAGTACTTC,CASSFNGRANSEQYF
TRBV30,NA,TRBJ2-3,NA,TGTGCCTGGAGTGATACCGGGTCCCGCACAGATACGCAGTATTTT,CAWSDTGSRTDTQYF
TRBV19,NA,TRBJ1-2,NA,TGTGCCAGTAGTTTTGATTTCGGCCGGGGGTTGGGCTACACCTTC,CASSFDFGRGLGYTF
TRBV4-1,NA,TRBJ2-7,TRBD2,TGCGCCAGCAGCCAAGAGAAGCGGGAGCCCTACGAGCAGTACTTC,CASSQEKREPYEQYF
TRBV19,NA,TRBJ1-1,NA,TGTGCCAGCGGGCAACAGGGAGGGGCTGAAGCTTTCTTT,CASGQQGGAEAFF
TRBV7-2,once,TRBJ2-7,TRBD1,TGTGCCAGCAGCTTAGACAGGGGGGCCTACGAGCAGTACTTC,CASSLDRGAYEQYF
TRBV19,few,TRBJ2-3,NA,TGTGCCAGTAGTACCCCGGGGGTCACAGATACGCAGTATTTT,CASSTPGVTDTQYF
TRBV6-5,NA,TRBJ1-6,NA,TGTGCCAGCAGAAAGGAGGGGCGCGATTCACCCCTCCACTTT,CASRKEGRDSPLHF
TRBV5-4,NA,TRBJ2-5,TRBD2,TGTGCCAGCAGCTCCGCGGGACTAGCGGCCCAAGAGACCCAGTACTTC,CASSSAGLAAQETQYF
TRBV14,NA,TRBJ1-3,TRBD1,TGTGCCAGCAGCCAGCGGGACAGGGATTCGCTACGTCGTGGAAACACCATATATTTT,CASSQRDRDSLRRGNTIYF
TRBV28,few,TRBJ2-7,TRBD1,TGTGCCAGCAGGCGCGACAGGGGGTTCTTCTACGAGCAGTACTTC,CASRRDRGFFYEQYF